This TCR beta chain was captured by sequencing in a study of tumor and adjacent non-tumor tissue in lung cancer. Germline CDR1 MGHRA, CDR2 YSYEKL. The CDR3 has 16 amino acids. The template was RNA from unsorted bulk tissue. Distant lung tissue was collected more than 3 cm away from the tumor edge. Study results and caveats: Significantly higher TCR diversity was found in tumor than normal lung.

TCRbeta libraries were built with three rounds of nested PCR, modified from ARM-PCR. Each CDR3 protein is one row after TCRdb ran MiXCR on the multiplex PCR reads. The repertoire holds about 43,000 distinct CDR3 sequences, with roughly 60% as singletons. A note on this clonotype: Its specificity is not known. One end of the junction does not line up with germline, which may come from a read error.

This sequence originates from a man aged 50-59 years with non-small cell lung cancer. Input material: distant non-tumor lung tissue. The V gene is TRBV4-1, the J gene TRBJ2-3; 8 bases are shared with TRBD1. The CDR3 here is CASSPQDRGRGDRQYF. Here the CDR3 DNA reads TGCGCTAGCAGCCCCCAAGACAGGGGCCGGGGAGATAGGCAGTATTTT.